This is a list of T cell receptor beta chains from one sample in a study of blood T cell repertoires in COVID-19. The repertoire was sequenced with immunoSEQ multiplex PCR; TCRdb's copy has only in-frame clones and lacks some. The sample includes 65,000 to 85,000 clones, around 88% of them seen just once. The sample comprised peripheral blood. The receptors stem from a man older than 75 with COVID-19, enrolled during active disease. CDR3s include the opening cysteine and the closing phenylalanine or tryptophan. The D gene is left open where the match is weak. Expanded clones are given a class, and other clones once, few, many or no size at all.

>18|TRBD2|TRBJ2-7|TRBV5-7|.
TGTGCCAGCAGCTTGAGGGTCGTCGCGGGGGGACTAACCTACGAGCAGTACTTC
CASSLRVVAGGLTYEQYF
>12|.|TRBJ1-2|TRBV3-1/TRBV3-2|few
TGTGCCAGCAGCCAAGGAGGGAACGGCTACACCTTC
CASSQGGNGYTF
>16|.|TRBJ1-5|TRBV15|.
TGTGCCACCAGCAGAATGAGTGGTACGAGCAATCAGCCCCAGCATTTT
CATSRMSGTSNQPQHF
>16|.|TRBJ2-7|TRBV25-1|.
TGTGCCAGCAGTGAACCGGCTGGCAGGGCCCCCTACGAGCAGTACTTC
CASSEPAGRAPYEQYF
>14|.|TRBJ1-3|TRBV6-5|.
TGTGCCAGCAGTTACTCGGCAGCTGGAAACACCATATATTTT
CASSYSAAGNTIYF
>15|TRBD1|TRBJ2-5|TRBV5-8|.
TGTGCCAGCAGCCCGGGAAGGACAGGACAAGAGACCCAGTACTTC
CASSPGRTGQETQYF
>14|.|TRBJ1-1|TRBV7-9|.
TGTGCCATAGGGGGGGTGCTGCCGAACACTGAAGCTTTCTTT
CAIGGVLPNTEAFF
>14|.|TRBJ1-5|TRBV19|.
TGTGCCAGTAGTCTAACAGGTTACAATCAGCCCCAGCATTTT
CASSLTGYNQPQHF
>15|TRBD1|TRBJ2-5|TRBV9|.
TGTGCCAGCAGCGGGGGGACAGCAGTCCAAGAGACCCAGTACTTC
CASSGGTAVQETQYF
>16|TRBD1|TRBJ1-2|TRBV7-2|.
TGTGCCAGCAGCTTAGAGGGACAGGGGACCGTCGGAGGCTACACCTTC
CASSLEGQGTVGGYTF
>16|.|TRBJ2-1|TRBV5-1|once
TGCGCCAGCAGCCCGTCTAGCACGAGCTCCTACAATGAGCAGTTCTTC
CASSPSSTSSYNEQFF
>16|.|TRBJ1-2|TRBV5-4|once
TGTGCCAGCAGCCCCGACAGCTCCCGCTTTAAGGGAGGCTACACCTTC
CASSPDSSRFKGGYTF
>14|.|TRBJ1-2|TRBV3-1/TRBV3-2|.
TGTGCCAGCAGCCAATCAGGGGAAAGCTATGGCTACACCTTC
CASSQSGESYGYTF
>15|TRBD1|TRBJ1-1|TRBV12-5|few
TGTGCTAGTGGTTTTGAGGGACAGGGGTTGCGTGAAGCTTTCTTT
CASGFEGQGLREAFF
>15|TRBD1|TRBJ2-7|TRBV5-1|.
TGCGCCAGCAGCTTAGGCGGACAGGTACCCTACGAGCAGTACTTC
CASSLGGQVPYEQYF
>14|.|TRBJ1-5|TRBV3-1/TRBV3-2|.
TGTGCCAGCAGCCAAGACTGGAGAGGTCAGCCCCAGCATTTT
CASSQDWRGQPQHF
>14|TRBD1|TRBJ2-7|TRBV18|.
TGTGCCAGCTCACAGTCCCGGGACAGCTACGAGCAGTACTTC
CASSQSRDSYEQYF
>13|.|TRBJ1-2|TRBV3-1/TRBV3-2|.
TGTGCCAGCAGCATCGGGGGGGTGGGAGGCTACACCTTC
CASSIGGVGGYTF
>15|.|TRBJ2-1|TRBV5-1|.
TGCGCCAGCAGCTGGGGCGGAGCCAACTACAATGAGCAGTTCTTC
CASSWGGANYNEQFF
>14|TRBD1|TRBJ1-6|TRBV28|.
TGTGCCAGCGGAACTACAGGGGATAATTCACCCCTCCACTTT
CASGTTGDNSPLHF
>13|.|TRBJ1-6|TRBV10-3|.
TGTGCCACCTCTGCAGGGAACAATTCACCCCTCCACTTT
CATSAGNNSPLHF
>17|.|TRBJ2-7|TRBV5-1|.
TGCGCCAGCAGCCCTGGCGCCATAGGACACAATACCTACGAGCAGTACTTC
CASSPGAIGHNTYEQYF
>14|.|TRBJ2-6|TRBV2|.
TGTGCCAGCACTTATTTCTCTGGGGCCAACGTCCTGACTTTC
CASTYFSGANVLTF
>17|TRBD1|TRBJ1-1|TRBV7-2|.
TGTGCCAGCAGCTTAGATTGGGCCAGGGGGCGCAAGAGCGGAGCTTTCTTT
CASSLDWARGRKSGAFF
>12|.|TRBJ1-6|TRBV12-3/TRBV12-4|.
TGTGCCAGCAGTTTAGTTTTATCACCCCTCCACTTT
CASSLVLSPLHF
>11|.|TRBJ2-7|TRBV6-5|.
TGTGCCAGCAGTCCGCGCTACGAGCAGTACTTC
CASSPRYEQYF
>14|.|TRBJ1-1|TRBV5-1|.
TGCGCCAGCAGCTTCGAGGCCTTGAACACTGAAGCTTTCTTT
CASSFEALNTEAFF
>17|TRBD1|TRBJ1-2|TRBV6-2/TRBV6-3|.
TGTGCCAGCAGTTACCCGGGACAGGGGGCGAGGCGTGGAGGCTACACCTTC
CASSYPGQGARRGGYTF
>15|TRBD1|TRBJ2-7|TRBV11-2|.
TGTGCCAGCAGCGAGCCTCCGACAGGGAGCTACGAGCAGTACTTC
CASSEPPTGSYEQYF
>12|.|TRBJ2-1|TRBV6-5|.
TGTGCCAGCAGGTCCCCTCTCCCGGAGCAGTTCTTC
CASRSPLPEQFF
>15|.|TRBJ1-5|TRBV3-1/TRBV3-2|once
TGTGCCAGCAGCCAAGGCGAAGGGGCCTTAGGGCCCCAGCATTTT
CASSQGEGALGPQHF
>12|TRBD1|TRBJ1-5|TRBV6-5|.
TGTGCCAGCAGGAACAGGGGTCAGCCCCAGCATTTT
CASRNRGQPQHF
>19|.|TRBJ2-2|TRBV4-1|.
TGCGCCAGCAGCCAAGACGGGATCCGGACCTTCGCGAACACCGGGGAGCTGTTTTTT
CASSQDGIRTFANTGELFF
>12|.|TRBJ2-1|TRBV7-3|few
TGTGCCAGCAGCTCAACGAGGGATGAGCAGTTCTTC
CASSSTRDEQFF
>15|TRBD1|TRBJ1-5|TRBV7-8|.
TGTGCCAGCAGCCCCGACAGGGAGAACCTGCGGCCCCAGCATTTT
CASSPDRENLRPQHF